This record covers a single T cell receptor (beta chain). This clonotype was found a few times. Which antigen it targets is not known. The sample holds no much larger clone one base away, and base qualities are not on file. The entry originates in a study of CD8 T cells in ankylosing spondylitis (TCRdb year 2017). Study-level background: The study set out to find disease-linked TCR variants by profiling T cell receptor beta repertoires in ankylosing spondylitis patients and healthy donors. Peripheral blood samples were taken, and synovial fluid was additionally collected from ankylosing spondylitis patients. In total, the full study cohort was made up of over a hundred healthy donors and 25 or so ankylosing spondylitis patients. Results the study describes overall, beyond this receptor: A TCR beta motif of 7 or 8 highly homologous amino acid variants appeared characteristic of blood from ankylosing spondylitis patients. Significant enrichment of the disease-linked clones was reported in matched synovial fluid samples from ankylosing spondylitis patients. A CD8+ phenotype was shown by the disease-linked clones, which were found at relatively low frequencies in peripheral blood. Some motif variants had previously been reported in the synovial fluid and blood of reactive arthritis patients, which suggests shared mechanisms of disease initiation.

Measured from the cysteine to the phenylalanine, the CDR3 is 14 residues long. This entry keeps only the CDR3 DNA: 42 bases, framed from base 1. The V end gives up 3 bases and the J end 2 bases, leaving 6 bases in the junction not matched to a gene. Via the germline V gene (reference sequence), CDR1 is DFQATT and CDR2 SNEGSKA. These reads were obtained on an Illumina HiSeq 2500. TCR beta libraries were prepared by quantitative 5'-RACE with molecular barcodes. The study's processing was this. To identify disease-linked TCR variants, a new computational method was used, one built on a probabilistic model of VDJ rearrangement. The public reads were run again by TCRdb, first through fastp at Q25 and then through MiXCR, and only productive beta chains were kept. Rows are combined by CDR3 protein, so each entry shows the most common genes and DNA. These V and J calls derive from TCRdb rather than the authors' analysis. Across this sample there are some 270,000 distinct CDR3 sequences, with over 15% seen only once. The ten most abundant clones make up more than 25% of the sample.

The receptor was derived from a male donor with ankylosing spondylitis or in good health (not recorded which). The V and J segments used are TRBV20-1 and TRBJ2-7; 8 nucleotides in the junction match TRBD2. Sequencing used blood, either unsorted or a sorted T cell fraction (not recorded which). DNA sequence: TGCAGTGCTAGCCGGCGGGAGGAGACCTACGAGCAGTACTTC. Its amino acids are CSASRREETYEQYF.